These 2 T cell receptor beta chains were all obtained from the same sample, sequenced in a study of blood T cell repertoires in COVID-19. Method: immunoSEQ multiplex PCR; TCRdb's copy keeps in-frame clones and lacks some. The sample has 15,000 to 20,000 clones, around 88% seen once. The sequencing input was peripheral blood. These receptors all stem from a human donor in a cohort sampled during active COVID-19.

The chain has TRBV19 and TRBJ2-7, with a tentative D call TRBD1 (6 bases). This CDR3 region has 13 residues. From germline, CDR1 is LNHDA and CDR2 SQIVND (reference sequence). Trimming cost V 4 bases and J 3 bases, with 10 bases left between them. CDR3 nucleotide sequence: TGTGCCAGTAGTACTACAGGGATCTACGAGCAGTACTTC. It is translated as CASSTTGIYEQYF.

DNA of the CDR3: TGTGCCAGCCAGAAGATGGTCAGCACAGATACGCAGTATTTT. Encoded protein: CASQKMVSTDTQYF. The rearrangement uses TRBV2 and TRBJ2-3; D gene uncertain. This CDR3 has 14 residues. The germline gives CDR1 SNHLY, CDR2 FYNNEI. The germline V and J ends were trimmed by 8 bases and 0 bases, with 12 bases remaining between them.